Given below is one T cell receptor beta chain in context. Its antigen is currently unknown. CDR1 and CDR2 from the germline V gene are MNHEY and SMNVEV (reference sequence). Unmatched junction bases numbered 7, after V lost 3 bases and J lost 9 bases. CDR3 length: 13 residues. As to time point: patch test 2, 6 weeks after DPC sensitization. The treatment was: therapeutic diphenylcyclopropenone sensitization with weekly scalp DPC. This specimen belongs to a study of human T cells and chemical hapten exposure. Study summary: Investigators sensitized around 2 cm by around 2 cm of upper inner arm skin with 2% DPC. Study findings and constraints: Expanded TCRs formed significantly more large CDR3 similarity clusters than controls.

TCRdb reprocessed the RACE reads with MiXCR, giving one entry per CDR3 protein. The sample gives under 450,000 distinct CDR3 sequences, about 6.3% of which show up once; around 5.6% is in the top ten. The sequence was obtained from a woman aged 18-29 years with alopecia areata. Some clones in this sample may be carry-over from other donors' samples. This specimen consisted of whole blood, obtained in connection with sensitization to the hapten diphenylcyclopropenone (DPC). V usage is TRBV27 and J usage is TRBJ1-1; TRBD1 aligns across 7 bases. As DNA, the CDR3 is TGTGCCAGCAGTTTGGAGAGGGGACAGAAAGCTTTCTTT. This sequence encodes CASSLERGQKAFF.